Reported below is one T cell receptor beta chain. Antigen specificity is unknown. The CDR3 has 12 amino acids. With 3 bases removed from V and 8 bases from J, the gap between germline ends came to 10 bases. Looked up from germline, CDR1 is SGDLS and CDR2 is YYNGEE. Using immunoSEQ multiplex PCR, the repertoire was profiled, and TCRdb retains in-frame clones only, with some absent. The sample records millions of clones, approximately 93% being singletons. This sample was taken from a study of shared clonotypes between healthy human individuals. Findings and limits, study-wide: Measured sharing among donors was expected to vary with sequencing depth. Larger estimated richness was generally recorded for naive subsets relative to memory subsets.

The source is a man younger than 30 in good health. Some clones in this sample may be carry-over from other donors' samples. V is TRBV9 and J is TRBJ2-3; no definite D call. Material for sequencing was naive CD4+ T cells from PBMCs. Indicated subset: CD45RA+ positively selected. The CDR3 sequence is CASSAWSSTQYF. As DNA, the CDR3 is TGTGCCAGCAGCGCCTGGTCGAGTACGCAGTATTTT.